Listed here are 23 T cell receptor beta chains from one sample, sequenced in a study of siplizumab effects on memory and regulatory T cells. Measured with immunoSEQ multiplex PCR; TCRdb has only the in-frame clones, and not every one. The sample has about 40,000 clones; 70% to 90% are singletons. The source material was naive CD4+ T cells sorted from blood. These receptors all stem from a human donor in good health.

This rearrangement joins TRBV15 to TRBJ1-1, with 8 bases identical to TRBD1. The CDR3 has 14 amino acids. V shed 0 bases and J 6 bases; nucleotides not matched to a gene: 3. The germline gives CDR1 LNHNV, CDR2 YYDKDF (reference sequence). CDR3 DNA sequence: TGTGCCACCAGCAGAGAAGTCAGGGGGCCTGAAGCTTTCTTT. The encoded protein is CATSREVRGPEAFF.

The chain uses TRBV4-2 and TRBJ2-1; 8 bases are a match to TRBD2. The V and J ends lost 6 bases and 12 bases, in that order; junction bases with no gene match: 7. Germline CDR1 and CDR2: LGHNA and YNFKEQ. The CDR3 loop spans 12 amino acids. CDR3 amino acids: CASSSGGATQFF. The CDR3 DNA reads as TGTGCCAGCAGTTCCGGGGGGGCCACGCAGTTCTTC.

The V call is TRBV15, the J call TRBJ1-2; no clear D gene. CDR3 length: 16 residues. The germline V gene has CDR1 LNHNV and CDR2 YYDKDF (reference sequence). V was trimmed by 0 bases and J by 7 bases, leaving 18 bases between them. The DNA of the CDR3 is TGTGCCACCAGCAGAGATTTCGGTGTGGGGTTCGGTGGCTACACCTTC. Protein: CATSRDFGVGFGGYTF.

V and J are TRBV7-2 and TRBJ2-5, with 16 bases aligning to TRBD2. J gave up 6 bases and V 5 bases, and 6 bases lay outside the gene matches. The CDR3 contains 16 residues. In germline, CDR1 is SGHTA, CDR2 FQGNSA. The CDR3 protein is CASSLGTSGGGKTQYF. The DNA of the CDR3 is TGTGCCAGCAGCCTTGGGACTAGCGGGGGGGGAAAGACCCAGTACTTC. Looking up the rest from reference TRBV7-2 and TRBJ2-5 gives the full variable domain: GAGVSQSPSNKVTEKGKDVELRCDPISGHTALYWYRQSLGQGLEFLIYFQGNSAPDKSGLPSDRFSAERTGGSVSTLTIQRTQQEDSAVYLCASSLGTSGGGKTQYFGPGTRLLVL.

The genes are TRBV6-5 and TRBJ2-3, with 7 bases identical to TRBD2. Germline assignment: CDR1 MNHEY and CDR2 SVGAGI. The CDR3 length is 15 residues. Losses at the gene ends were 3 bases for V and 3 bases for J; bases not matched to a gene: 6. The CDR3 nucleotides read TGTGCCAGCAGTTATGAGGGAGGGAGAACAGATACGCAGTATTTT. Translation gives CASSYEGGRTDTQYF.

This CDR3 is CASSFSGTNTGELFF. The CDR3 coding sequence is TGCGCCAGCAGTTTTAGCGGGACGAACACCGGGGAGCTGTTTTTT. This chain uses TRBV10-1 with TRBJ2-2; 8 bases are shared with TRBD2. Trimming removed 5 bases from V and 0 bases from J; junction bases left unmatched: 2. The germline V gene encodes CDR1 WNHNN and CDR2 SYGVQD (reference sequence). The CDR3 sequence is 15 residues long.

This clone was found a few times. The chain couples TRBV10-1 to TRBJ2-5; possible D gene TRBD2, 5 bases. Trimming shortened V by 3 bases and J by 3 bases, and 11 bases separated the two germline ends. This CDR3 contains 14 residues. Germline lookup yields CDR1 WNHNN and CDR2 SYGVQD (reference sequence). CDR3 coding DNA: TGCGCCAGCAGTGAATCCAGCGGCAAAGAGACCCAGTACTTC. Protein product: CASSESSGKETQYF.

The CDR3 loop is CASSLRLATNEKLFF. In nucleotides, the CDR3 is TGTGCCAGCAGCTTGAGGCTTGCAACTAATGAAAAACTGTTTTTT. The V gene is TRBV7-9, the J gene TRBJ1-4; no reliable D call. The CDR3 is 15 residues long. Germline V gene sequence: CDR1 SEHNR, CDR2 FQNEAQ (reference sequence). Trimming removed 3 bases at V and 0 bases at J, with 8 bases between.

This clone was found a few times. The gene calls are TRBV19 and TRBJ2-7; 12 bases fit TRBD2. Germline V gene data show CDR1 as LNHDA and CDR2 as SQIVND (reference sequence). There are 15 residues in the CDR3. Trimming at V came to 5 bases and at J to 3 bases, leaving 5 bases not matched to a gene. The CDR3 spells CASSRLAGDLYEQYF. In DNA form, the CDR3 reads TGTGCCAGTAGTCGACTAGCGGGGGATCTCTACGAGCAGTACTTC.

The DNA for the CDR3 is TGTGCCAGCAGCCAGGAGGGCCAAAGCTCCTACAATGAGCAGTTCTTC. It is translated as CASSQEGQSSYNEQFF. This chain links TRBV4-2 with TRBJ2-1, with D perhaps matching TRBD2 (6 bases). V was clipped by 3 bases and J by 0 bases, with 12 bases between them. Germline CDR1 reads LGHNA; CDR2 reads YNFKEQ. The CDR3 consists of 16 residues.

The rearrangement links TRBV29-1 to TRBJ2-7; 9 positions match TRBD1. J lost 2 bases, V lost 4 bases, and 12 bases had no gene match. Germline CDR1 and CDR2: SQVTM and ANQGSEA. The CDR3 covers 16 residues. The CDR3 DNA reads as TGCAGCGTTGTATCTCCACCACAGGGGGCGACCTACGAGCAGTACTTC. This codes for CSVVSPPQGATYEQYF.

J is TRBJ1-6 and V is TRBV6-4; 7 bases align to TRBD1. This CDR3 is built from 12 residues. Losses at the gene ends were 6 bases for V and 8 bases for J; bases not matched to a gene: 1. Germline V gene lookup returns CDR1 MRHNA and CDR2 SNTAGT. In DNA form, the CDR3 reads TGTGCCAGCAGCACAGGGGATTCACCCCTCCACTTT. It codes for CASSTGDSPLHF.

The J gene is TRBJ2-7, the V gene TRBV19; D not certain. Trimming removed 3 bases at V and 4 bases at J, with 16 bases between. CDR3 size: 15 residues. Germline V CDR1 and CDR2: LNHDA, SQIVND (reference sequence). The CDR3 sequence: CASSIGLPGLYEQYF. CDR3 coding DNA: TGTGCCAGTAGTATTGGGTTGCCGGGTTTATACGAGCAGTACTTC.

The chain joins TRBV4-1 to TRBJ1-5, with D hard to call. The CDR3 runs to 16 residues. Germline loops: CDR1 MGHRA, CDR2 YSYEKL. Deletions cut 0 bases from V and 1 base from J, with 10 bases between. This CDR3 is CASSQDERISNQPQHF. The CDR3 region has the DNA TGCGCCAGCAGCCAAGACGAGCGGATAAGCAATCAGCCCCAGCATTTT.

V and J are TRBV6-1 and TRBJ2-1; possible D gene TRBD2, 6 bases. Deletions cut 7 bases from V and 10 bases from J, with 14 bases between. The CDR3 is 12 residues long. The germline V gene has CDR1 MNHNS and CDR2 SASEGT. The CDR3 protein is CASTRGGGEQFF. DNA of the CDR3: TGTGCCAGCACTCGAGGTGGGGGGGAGCAGTTCTTC.

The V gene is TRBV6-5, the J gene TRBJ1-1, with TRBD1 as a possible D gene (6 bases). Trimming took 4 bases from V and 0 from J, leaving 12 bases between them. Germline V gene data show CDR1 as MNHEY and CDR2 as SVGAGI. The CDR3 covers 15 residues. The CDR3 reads CASSSPGQLNTEAFF. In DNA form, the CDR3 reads TGTGCCAGCAGTTCTCCGGGACAATTGAACACTGAAGCTTTCTTT.

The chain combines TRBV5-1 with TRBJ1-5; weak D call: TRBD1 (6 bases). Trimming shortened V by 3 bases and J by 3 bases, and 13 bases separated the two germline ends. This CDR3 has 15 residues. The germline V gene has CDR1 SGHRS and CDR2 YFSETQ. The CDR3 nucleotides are TGCGCCAGCAGCTCCGTAACAGGGTCCAATCAGCCCCAGCATTTT. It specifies CASSSVTGSNQPQHF.

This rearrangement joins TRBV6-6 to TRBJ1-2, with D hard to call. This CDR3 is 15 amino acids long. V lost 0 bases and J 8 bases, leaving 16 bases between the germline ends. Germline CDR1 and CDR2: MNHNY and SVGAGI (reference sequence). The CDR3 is CASSYSSSGSLGYTF. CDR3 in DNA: TGTGCCAGCAGTTACTCGAGTTCTGGTTCTCTAGGCTACACCTTC.

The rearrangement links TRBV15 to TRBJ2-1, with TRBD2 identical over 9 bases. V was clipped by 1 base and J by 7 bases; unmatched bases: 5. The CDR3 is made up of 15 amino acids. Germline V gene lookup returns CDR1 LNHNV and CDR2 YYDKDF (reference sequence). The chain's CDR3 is CATSRGIAGENEQFF. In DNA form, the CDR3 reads TGTGCCACCAGCAGAGGGATAGCGGGAGAGAATGAGCAGTTCTTC.

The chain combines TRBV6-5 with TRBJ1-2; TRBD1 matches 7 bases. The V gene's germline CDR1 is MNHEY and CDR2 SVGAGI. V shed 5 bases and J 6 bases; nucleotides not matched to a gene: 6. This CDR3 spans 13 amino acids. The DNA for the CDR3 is TGTGCCAGCAGTGCCACAGGGGAACATGGCTACACCTTC. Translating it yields CASSATGEHGYTF.

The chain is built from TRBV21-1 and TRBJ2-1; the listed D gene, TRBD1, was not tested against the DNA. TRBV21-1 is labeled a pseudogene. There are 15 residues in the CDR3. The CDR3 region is CASWGQGCSYNEQFF. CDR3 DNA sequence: TGTGCCAGCTGGGGACAGGGATGTTCCTACAATGAGCAGTTCTTC.

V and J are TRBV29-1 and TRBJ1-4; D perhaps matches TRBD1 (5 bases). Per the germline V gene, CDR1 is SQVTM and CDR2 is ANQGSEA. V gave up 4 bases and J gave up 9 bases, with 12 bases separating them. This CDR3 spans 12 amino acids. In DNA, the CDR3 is TGCAGCGTTGTTGGGACTTTAAAAAAACTGTTTTTT. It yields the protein CSVVGTLKKLFF.

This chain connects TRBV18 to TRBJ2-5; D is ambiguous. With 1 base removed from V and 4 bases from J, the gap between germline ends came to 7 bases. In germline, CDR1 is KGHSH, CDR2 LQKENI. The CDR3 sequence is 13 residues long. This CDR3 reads CASSPLIAETQYF. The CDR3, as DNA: TGTGCCAGCTCACCACTAATTGCAGAGACCCAGTACTTC.